The 20 T cell receptor beta chains given below trace back to one sample, sequenced in a study of cytomegalovirus exposure and HLA in healthy donors. With 60 Vbeta and 13 Jbeta primers, the PCR was carried out. Some clones are missing from TCRdb's copy, which holds only in-frame ones; the method was immunoSEQ multiplex PCR. In the table there are over 120,000 clones, about 73% of which are singletons. Material for sequencing was PBMCs. These receptors were taken from a woman aged 55-75 years in good health and CMV-seropositive.

The gene calls are TRBV6-5 and TRBJ2-2; 8 nucleotides line up with TRBD1. CDR3 length: 15 residues. Trimming took 6 bases from V and 1 from J; bases not matched to a gene: 4. Germline CDR1 is MNHEY and CDR2 is SVGAGI. CDR3 nucleotide sequence: TGTGCCAGCAGCAAGGGACAGGTGAACACCGGGGAGCTGTTTTTT. Its translation: CASSKGQVNTGELFF.

This clone was counted once. This rearrangement joins TRBV5-1 to TRBJ1-2, with 8 nucleotides matching TRBD1. The CDR3 length is 13 residues. In germline, CDR1 is SGHRS, CDR2 YFSETQ. Trimming took 4 bases from V and 8 from J; bases not matched to a gene: 7. In DNA, the CDR3 is TGCGCCAGCAGCCCCGACAGGGGAGAAGGCTACACCTTC. Translating it yields CASSPDRGEGYTF.

This chain joins TRBV7-8 and TRBJ1-2; perhaps TRBD1 as D (6 bases). Germline V gene lookup returns CDR1 SGHVS and CDR2 FQNEAQ. Deletions cut 1 base from V and 8 bases from J, with 14 bases between. This CDR3 has 14 residues. CDR3: CASSLEGTPTGYTF. CDR3 nucleotide sequence: TGTGCCAGCAGCTTAGAGGGGACACCCACGGGCTACACCTTC.

The chain couples TRBV7-2 to TRBJ2-3; D is ambiguous. The CDR3 totals 15 residues. Between the trimmed V and J ends, which lost 3 bases and 2 bases, there was a span of 12 bases. Germline CDR1 SGHTA, CDR2 FQGNSA. This chain's CDR3 is CASSFDKFITDTQYF. As DNA, the CDR3 is TGTGCCAGCAGCTTCGACAAGTTTATCACAGATACGCAGTATTTT.

This clone was detected a few times. This sequence joins TRBV4-1 and TRBJ2-1, with 10 bases that match TRBD2. The J segment lost 4 bases and the V segment lost 4 bases, leaving 7 bases of the junction unmatched. CDR1 is MGHRA, CDR2 YSYEKL, per germline. This CDR3 region has 16 residues. The CDR3 protein is CASSRGLAGDYNEQFF. The CDR3, as DNA: TGCGCCAGCAGCCGAGGCCTAGCGGGGGATTACAATGAGCAGTTCTTC.

CDR3 amino acids: CASSYSGGQNQPQHF. CDR3 nucleotide sequence: TGTGCCAGCAGTTACTCAGGGGGACAGAATCAGCCCCAGCATTTT. J is TRBJ1-5 and V is TRBV6-5; TRBD1 agrees at 7 bases. This CDR3 is 15 amino acids long. The trim removed 0 bases at V and 4 bases at J, leaving 3 bases unmatched. The germline CDR1 and CDR2 sequences are MNHEY and SVGAGI.

J is TRBJ1-1 and V is TRBV5-6, with 8 bases matching TRBD1. CDR1 and CDR2 from the germline V gene are SGHDT and YYEEEE. Unmatched junction bases numbered 7, after V lost 3 bases and J lost 3 bases. The CDR3 runs 15 residues. The DNA of the CDR3 is TGTGCCAGCAGCTGGGGGGACAGGCCTTACACTGAAGCTTTCTTT. Protein product: CASSWGDRPYTEAFF.

The V gene is TRBV5-4, the J gene TRBJ2-1, with 10 nucleotides matching TRBD2. The CDR3 is 15 amino acids. The trim removed 5 bases at V and 6 bases at J, leaving 8 bases unmatched. CDR1 is SGHNT and CDR2 is YYREEE in the germline V gene (reference sequence). CDR3 loop: CASSFPSGSSNEQFF. The CDR3, as DNA: TGTGCCAGCAGTTTTCCTAGCGGGAGTAGCAATGAGCAGTTCTTC.

V is TRBV27 and J is TRBJ1-5; 8 bases line up with TRBD1. The germline V gene encodes CDR1 MNHEY and CDR2 SMNVEV (reference sequence). After removal of 6 bases from V and 0 bases from J, the junction contained 7 bases not matched to a gene. The CDR3 extends over 16 amino acids. DNA for the CDR3: TGTGCCAGCAGGAGGACAGGGAGGGATAGCAATCAGCCCCAGCATTTT. Translation: CASRRTGRDSNQPQHF.

The chain links TRBV29-1 to TRBJ1-2; a possible D gene is TRBD1 (6 bases). Trimming pared 3 bases from V and 6 bases from J, leaving 14 bases between. Germline lookup yields CDR1 SQVTM and CDR2 ANQGSEA. The CDR3 contains 13 residues. CDR3 protein: CSVDPQDSNGYTF. DNA of the CDR3: TGCAGCGTTGATCCTCAGGACAGCAATGGCTACACCTTC. Combining the CDR3 with reference TRBV29-1 and TRBJ1-2 gives the whole variable domain SAVISQKPSRDICQRGTSLTIQCQVDSQVTMMFWYRQQPGQSLTLIATANQGSEATYESGFVIDKFPISRPNLTFSTLTVSNMSPEDSSIYLCSVDPQDSNGYTFGSGTRLTVV.

This rearrangement joins TRBV7-2 to TRBJ2-7; 9 nucleotides line up with TRBD2. The CDR3 spans 14 residues. Germline CDR1 SGHTA, CDR2 FQGNSA. The ends lost 5 bases at V and 3 bases at J; junction bases unmatched: 5. The CDR3 region is CASSKVAGDYEQYF. The CDR3, as DNA: TGTGCCAGCAGCAAAGTAGCGGGAGACTACGAGCAGTACTTC.

This chain links TRBV5-1 with TRBJ2-6; 8 bases map to TRBD1. The trim removed 6 bases at V and 2 bases at J, leaving 4 bases unmatched. Germline CDR1 is SGHRS and CDR2 is YFSETQ. The CDR3 runs 15 residues. CDR3 DNA sequence: TGCGCCAGCACTGAACAGGGGGCTGGGGCCAACGTCCTGACTTTC. Protein sequence: CASTEQGAGANVLTF. Drawing the rest from reference TRBV5-1 and TRBJ2-6, the complete variable domain is KAGVTQTPRYLIKTRGQQVTLSCSPISGHRSVSWYQQTPGQGLQFLFEYFSETQRNKGNFPGRFSGRQFSNSRSEMNVSTLELGDSALYLCASTEQGAGANVLTFGAGSRLTVL.

The rearrangement links TRBV9 to TRBJ1-2; no firm D call. This CDR3 is built from 14 residues. Germline CDR1 SGDLS, CDR2 YYNGEE. V gave up 2 bases and J gave up 1 base, with 9 bases separating them. CDR3 nucleotides: TGTGCCAGCAGCGTGGGGAGATTTAACTATGGCTACACCTTC. Translating it yields CASSVGRFNYGYTF.

This clone was seen more than once but under ten times. The gene calls are TRBV5-1 and TRBJ2-7; 7 bases line up with TRBD2. V lost 4 bases, J lost 3 bases, and 7 bases stayed unmatched. Per germline, CDR1 SGHRS and CDR2 YFSETQ. The CDR3 spans 14 residues. The CDR3 coding sequence is TGCGCCAGCAGCCTGGGAGCGGGAAACTACGAGCAGTACTTC. Protein sequence: CASSLGAGNYEQYF.

This clone was recorded once. V gene TRBV28 combines with J gene TRBJ1-1; D perhaps matches TRBD1 (5 bases). V lost 6 bases, J lost 1 base, and 15 bases lay in between. Germline V lookup: CDR1 MDHEN, CDR2 SYDVKM. The CDR3 spans 15 residues. CDR3 coding DNA: TGTGCCAGCAGCCTTTACTCCGGGGGGAACACTGAAGCTTTCTTT. Its translation is CASSLYSGGNTEAFF.

CDR3 sequence: CASSLESQPQHF. DNA of the CDR3: TGTGCCAGCAGCTTAGAGAGTCAGCCCCAGCATTTT. V and J are TRBV7-9 and TRBJ1-5, with unresolved D. This CDR3 has 12 residues. The V end was cut by 1 base, the J end by 6 bases, with 4 bases between. Germline lookup yields CDR1 SEHNR and CDR2 FQNEAQ (reference sequence).

The V call is TRBV30, the J call TRBJ1-5, with 7 bases that match TRBD1. After removal of 0 bases from V and 0 bases from J, the junction contained 11 bases not matched to a gene. The CDR3 extends over 18 amino acids. CDR1 GTSNPN and CDR2 SVGIG come from the germline V gene (reference sequence). For the CDR3, the DNA is TGTGCCTGGAGTGTACAGGAGGGGACAGTTTATAGCAATCAGCCCCAGCATTTT. It translates to CAWSVQEGTVYSNQPQHF.

This clone occurred a few times. This chain uses TRBV27 with TRBJ2-7, with 9 bases matching TRBD1. The germline V gene encodes CDR1 MNHEY and CDR2 SMNVEV (reference sequence). J gave up 0 bases and V 2 bases, and 5 bases lay outside the gene matches. CDR3 length equals 16 residues. CDR3 protein: CASSLRVDRGSYEQYF. As DNA, the CDR3 is TGTGCCAGCAGTTTACGAGTGGACAGGGGCTCCTACGAGCAGTACTTC.

CDR3 coding DNA: TGTGCCAGCAGTGAAAGACAGGGGAACACTGAAGCTTTCTTT. This sequence encodes CASSERQGNTEAFF. This sequence joins TRBV6-4 and TRBJ1-1; TRBD1 aligns across 7 bases. CDR1 and CDR2 from the germline V gene are MRHNA and SNTAGT. After removal of 3 bases from V and 1 base from J, the junction contained 2 bases not matched to a gene. This CDR3 has 14 amino acids.

The genes are TRBV28 and TRBJ1-3; TRBD1 might be the D (5 bases). CDR1 and CDR2 (germline): MDHEN, SYDVKM. V lost 8 bases and J 0 bases, leaving 20 bases between the germline ends. This CDR3 has 17 residues. This CDR3 reads CASLSHGTYSSGNTIYF. CDR3 DNA sequence: TGTGCCAGCCTCAGTCACGGGACTTATAGCTCTGGAAACACCATATATTTT.